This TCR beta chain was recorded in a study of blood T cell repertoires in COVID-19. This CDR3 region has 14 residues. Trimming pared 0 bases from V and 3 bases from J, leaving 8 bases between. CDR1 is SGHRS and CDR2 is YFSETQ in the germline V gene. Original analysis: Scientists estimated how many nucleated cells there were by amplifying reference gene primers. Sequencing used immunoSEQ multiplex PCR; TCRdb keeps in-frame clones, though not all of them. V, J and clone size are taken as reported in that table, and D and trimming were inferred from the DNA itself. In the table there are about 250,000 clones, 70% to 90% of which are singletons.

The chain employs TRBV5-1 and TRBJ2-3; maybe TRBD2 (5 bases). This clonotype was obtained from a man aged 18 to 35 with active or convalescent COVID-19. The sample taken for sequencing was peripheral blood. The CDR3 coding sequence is TGCGCCAGCAGCTTGGATTGGAGGACAGATACGCAGTATTTT. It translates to CASSLDWRTDTQYF.